This TCR beta chain originates from a study of T-cell memory formation after mild COVID-19. General study findings and limits: There were some responding clones in pre-infection memory, which suggested that cross-reactive memory had joined.

In its sample, this clonotype was seen a few times. What it binds is not known. MiXCR was run by TCRdb on the 5' RACE reads, yielding one entry per CDR3 protein. The sample has around 200,000 distinct CDR3 sequences; roughly 27% are singletons. This CDR3 has 14 amino acids. The ends were cut back, 5 bases at V and 5 bases at J, with 15 bases in the middle. What was sequenced was PBMCs or a T cell subset sorted from them (not recorded which). V and J are TRBV12-3 or TRBV12-4 and TRBJ2-5, with D perhaps matching TRBD1 or TRBD2 (5 bases each). This sequence originates from an adult woman who had mild COVID-19 (a few samples of this study predate the infection). Cell type and time point are not known. This CDR3 reads CASSPPGPPETQYF. The CDR3 bases are TGTGCCAGCAGTCCACCGGGACCCCCTGAGACCCAGTACTTC.